Below are 19 T cell receptor beta chains sequenced from a single sample in a study of blood T cell repertoires in COVID-19. Assay: immunoSEQ multiplex PCR; the TCRdb copy retains only in-frame clones and omits some. Of a few hundred thousand clones in the sample, approximately 84% were seen once. Material for sequencing was peripheral blood. Every receptor here comes from a man in his fifties with acute or convalescent COVID-19.

The table lists this clone with many counts. This chain joins TRBV19 and TRBJ1-6; 8 bases line up with TRBD1. The CDR3 is 17 residues long. Per the germline V gene, CDR1 is LNHDA and CDR2 is SQIVND (reference sequence). J lost 0 bases, V lost 5 bases, and 6 bases had no gene match. CDR3 protein: CASSPGQESSYNSPLHF. As DNA, the CDR3 is TGTGCCAGTAGTCCGGGACAGGAGAGCTCCTATAATTCACCCCTCCACTTT.

This chain joins TRBV30 and TRBJ1-3; D may be TRBD1 (5 bases). Germline V gives CDR1 GTSNPN, CDR2 SVGIG (reference sequence). Trimming pared 4 bases from V and 3 bases from J, leaving 10 bases between. There are 13 residues in the CDR3. The CDR3 DNA reads as TGTGCCTGGACAGGGCAGGATGGAAACACCATATATTTT. This translates into CAWTGQDGNTIYF.

The gene calls are TRBV6-5 and TRBJ1-2; TRBD1 matches 9 bases. After removal of 4 bases from V and 4 bases from J, the junction contained 7 bases not matched to a gene. From germline, CDR1 is MNHEY and CDR2 SVGAGI. The CDR3 loop spans 15 amino acids. CDR3 in DNA: TGTGCCAGCAGTTCCAACAGGGGGCTCGGCTATGGCTACACCTTC. Translating gives CASSSNRGLGYGYTF.

V and J are TRBV29-1 and TRBJ2-7; 11 bases are shared with TRBD2. Looked up from germline, CDR1 is SQVTM and CDR2 is ANQGSEA. V gave up 7 bases and J gave up 9 bases; unmatched junction bases: 11. This CDR3 has 13 residues. The CDR3 DNA is TGCAGCGCCGTGACTAGCGGGGTTGGGTTGCAGTACTTC. Its translation is CSAVTSGVGLQYF.

Only a few counts were recorded for this clone. V is TRBV7-9 and J is TRBJ1-5; 9 bases agree with TRBD1. J was trimmed by 0 bases and V by 5 bases; bases with no gene match: 11. Germline CDR1 reads SEHNR; CDR2 reads FQNEAQ (reference sequence). This CDR3 region has 18 residues. CDR3 in amino acids: CASSEGTGIEVSNQPQHF. CDR3 coding DNA: TGTGCCAGCAGCGAGGGGACAGGGATTGAGGTTAGCAATCAGCCCCAGCATTTT. Filled out from reference TRBV7-9 and TRBJ1-5, the complete variable domain reads DTGVSQNPRHKITKRGQNVTFRCDPISEHNRLYWYRQTLGQGPEFLTYFQNEAQLEKSRLLSDRFSAERPKGSFSTLEIQRTEQGDSAMYLCASSEGTGIEVSNQPQHFGDGTRLSIL.

This clone was seen more than once but under ten times. The gene calls are TRBV2 and TRBJ1-4, with unresolved D. This CDR3 is built from 12 residues. Trimming took off 3 bases at V and 8 bases at J, with 7 bases between the two ends. Germline V gene sequence: CDR1 SNHLY, CDR2 FYNNEI. The DNA for the CDR3 is TGTGCCAGCAGTGAGTTCGAGGAAAAACTGTTTTTT. It specifies CASSEFEEKLFF.

The genes are TRBV10-2 and TRBJ1-5; D is ambiguous. The CDR3 contains 16 residues. V lost 3 bases and J 5 bases, leaving 17 bases between the germline ends. Germline V CDR1 and CDR2: WSHSY, SAAADI. The CDR3 sequence is CASSDWSPGSDQPQHF. The CDR3 DNA follows: TGCGCCAGCAGTGACTGGTCCCCGGGTTCAGATCAGCCCCAGCATTTT.

This clone was observed a handful of times. The chain links TRBV12-3 or TRBV12-4 to TRBJ2-3; TRBD2 aligns across 7 bases. CDR3 length equals 13 residues. Losses at the gene ends were 7 bases for V and 2 bases for J; bases not matched to a gene: 3. This CDR3 reads CASTLAATDTQYF. CDR3 DNA sequence: TGTGCCAGCACCCTAGCGGCCACAGATACGCAGTATTTT.

The rearrangement links TRBV15 to TRBJ1-4; no reliable D call. Germline CDR1 reads LNHNV; CDR2 reads YYDKDF (reference sequence). The CDR3 has 13 amino acids. Trimming pared 5 bases from V and 8 bases from J, leaving 12 bases between. Written as DNA, the CDR3 is TGTGCCACCAGCTCCCCTCCGGAGGAAAAACTGTTTTTT. Its protein is CATSSPPEEKLFF.

The V and J genes are TRBV7-3 and TRBJ1-3, with TRBD1 as a possible D gene (5 bases). Deletions cut 5 bases from V and 4 bases from J, with 15 bases between. This CDR3 is 15 amino acids long. CDR1 is SGHTA, CDR2 FQGTGA, per germline. Here the CDR3 reads CASSPGGSSGNTIYF. The DNA for the CDR3 is TGTGCCAGCAGCCCGGGGGGGAGCTCAGGAAACACCATATATTTT.

The chain joins TRBV6-5 to TRBJ2-1, with D possibly TRBD2 on 5 matching bases. Germline V gene sequence: CDR1 MNHEY, CDR2 SVGAGI. V was clipped by 10 bases and J by 0 bases, with 16 bases between them. CDR3 length equals 15 residues. This CDR3 reads CATLRERSSYNEQFF. CDR3 nucleotide sequence: TGTGCCACCCTTCGGGAAAGAAGCTCCTACAATGAGCAGTTCTTC.

The chain has TRBV4-1 and TRBJ1-6; D is perhaps TRBD1 (5 bases). Per germline, CDR1 MGHRA and CDR2 YSYEKL. The V gene lost 1 base and the J gene lost 5 bases, with 9 bases spanning the gap. The CDR3 is 15 residues long. DNA of the CDR3: TGCGCCAGCAGCCAAGGACAGTGGGATAATTCACCCCTCCACTTT. The encoded protein is CASSQGQWDNSPLHF.

This clone has more than one count but fewer than ten. The chain couples TRBV6-2 or TRBV6-3 to TRBJ1-2; 8 bases line up with TRBD1. Germline V gives CDR1 MNHEY, CDR2 SVGEGT. The CDR3 has 16 residues. After removal of 0 bases from V and 4 bases from J, the junction contained 7 bases not matched to a gene. CDR3 sequence reads: CASSYSFGQGSYGYTF. The CDR3 DNA reads as TGTGCCAGCAGTTACTCGTTCGGACAGGGATCCTATGGCTACACCTTC.

This rearrangement joins TRBV10-3 to TRBJ2-5, with a tentative D call TRBD2 (6 bases). This CDR3 has 10 amino acids. Germline CDR1 ENHRY, CDR2 SYGVKD. Between the trimmed V and J ends, which lost 8 bases and 5 bases, there was a span of 6 bases. CDR3 bases: TGTGCCATCGGAGGGGAGACCCAGTACTTC. Translation: CAIGGETQYF.

This clone was picked up one time. J is TRBJ2-4 and V is TRBV6-2 or TRBV6-3; 8 bases are shared with TRBD1. The V segment lost 5 bases and the J segment 0 bases; nucleotides outside the gene matches: 6. CDR3 length: 16 residues. CDR1 MNHEY and CDR2 SVGEGT come from the germline V gene. In DNA form, the CDR3 reads TGTGCCAGCAGTACCGGACAGGGCCTAGCCAAAAACATTCAGTACTTC. This sequence encodes CASSTGQGLAKNIQYF.

A single count supports this clone. This chain connects TRBV30 to TRBJ2-1; 7 nucleotides match TRBD1. The CDR3 has 14 residues. The ends lost 5 bases at V and 0 bases at J; junction bases unmatched: 4. Germline V gene sequence: CDR1 GTSNPN, CDR2 SVGIG (reference sequence). CDR3 sequence: CAWATGSSYNEQFF. The CDR3, as DNA: TGTGCCTGGGCGACAGGGTCCTCCTACAATGAGCAGTTCTTC. The full variable domain, with the rest looked up from reference TRBV30 and TRBJ2-1, is SQTIHQWPATLVQPVGSPLSLECTVEGTSNPNLYWYRQAAGRGLQLLFYSVGIGQISSEVPQNLSASRPQDRQFILSSKKLLLSDSGFYLCAWATGSSYNEQFFGPGTRLTVL.

This clone was seen only once. The CDR3 sequence: CASSPLGQGMPMNTEAFF. In DNA form, the CDR3 reads TGTGCCAGCTCACCCCTAGGACAGGGTATGCCTATGAACACTGAAGCTTTCTTT. J is TRBJ1-1 and V is TRBV18; 8 bases match TRBD1. The V gene's germline CDR1 is KGHSH and CDR2 LQKENI. J was trimmed by 0 bases and V by 3 bases; bases with no gene match: 12. CDR3 length equals 18 residues.

This sequence joins TRBV7-9 and TRBJ2-2; tentative D call: TRBD1 (6 bases). Germline V gene sequence: CDR1 SEHNR, CDR2 FQNEAQ (reference sequence). The CDR3 runs 16 residues. Trimming shortened V by 5 bases and J by 0 bases, and 13 bases separated the two germline ends. The CDR3 nucleotides are TGTGCCAGCAGCGATCACAGGGATTCGAACACCGGGGAGCTGTTTTTT. This translates into CASSDHRDSNTGELFF.

The gene calls are TRBV7-8 and TRBJ1-1; TRBD1 aligns across 8 bases. This CDR3 comprises 16 residues. Germline CDR1 reads SGHVS; CDR2 reads FQNEAQ. V lost 1 base and J lost 3; bases outside the gene matches: 7. CDR3 coding DNA: TGTGCCAGCAGCTTAGACGGCCCAGGGGGCTACACTGAAGCTTTCTTT. This codes for CASSLDGPGGYTEAFF.